The clone carrying this TCR beta chain was observed a handful of times. Antigen: not known. The CDR3 is 16 amino acids. V was trimmed by 3 bases and J by 3 bases, leaving 18 bases between them. Looked up from germline, CDR1 is SGHNT and CDR2 is YYREEE (reference sequence). The individuals who served as donors were healthy Caucasians living in Russia, aged roughly 6 to 100. These data come from a study of blood T cells in healthy people across ages. General study points: Among long-lived donors, naive CD4+ cells were more numerous and diversity higher than in aged donors.

PCR was performed a second time for roughly 6 to 12 cycles using a sample-barcoded 5' primer and a J-beta primer mix. TCRdb redid the calling of the 5' RACE reads with MiXCR, one entry per CDR3 protein. The table includes 750,000 to 1,000,000 distinct CDR3 sequences, approximately 32% detected once. This same sample was also taken into another study, of T cells of mothers and their children. That work adds: Across the analysis, no persistent microchimeric T cell clones were detected.

V usage is TRBV5-4 and J usage is TRBJ1-2; no reliable D call. The receptor was derived from a woman aged 40 to 49 in good health. Sequenced sample: blood. In DNA, the CDR3 is TGTGCCAGCAGCTCGCCGCTCGGGTCAGCAGACTATGGCTACACCTTC. Its protein product is CASSSPLGSADYGYTF.